Included here is one T cell receptor (beta chain) sequence, with context. This clonotype was seen only a few times. It has no known antigen specificity. No much larger clonotype is one base removed from it; base qualities were not supplied. The data were obtained in a study of molecular identifiers for immune sequencing clone quantification (dated 2018 in TCRdb). Turning to the overall study: For a replicate experiment, RNA from roughly 18,000 or 92,000 naive CD8 T cells was divided into five aliquots, and four of the five aliquots were sequenced. CD8 T cells were used in a methods study to benchmark molecular-identifier clustering-based TCR repertoire sequencing (MIDCIRS) and TCR RNA copy counting.

Overall study outcomes, separate from this receptor: Highly expanded clone sizes could be underestimated if identical TCR molecules share a barcode. Spiked-in Jurkat TCR RNA equal to a single cell's worth was reported to be detectable even within 1,100,000 naive CD8 T cells. In CMV-specific effector cells, over 97% of molecules were held by clones above 20 RNA copies, whereas under 1% of molecules were held by such clones in naive cells. Spiked-in Jurkat TCR RNA (10 copies' worth), which is not part of the donor repertoire, was contained in the naive libraries. When barcode sub-clustering was omitted, TCR diversity was inflated by chimeric consensus sequences, with chimeras reaching as high as 47%. Modeling gave approximately 3 recovered TCR RNA copies per cell versus about 10 by digital PCR, implying 25% to 30% capture efficiency.

The germline V gene yields SGHRS for CDR1 and YFSETQ for CDR2. The CDR3 goes from the cysteine to the phenylalanine over 14 residues. Only the CDR3 part of the read is kept: 42 bases, read in frame from the first base. V loses 3 bases, J loses 8 bases, and the germline ends lie 15 bases apart. Library preparation used PCR. Sequencing was carried out with an Illumina HiSeq 4000. Bulk TCR libraries were generated as previously described, with the TCR primers listed in Table S5 used. Purification of total RNA was performed with the Qiagen AllPrep DNA/RNA kit. Before any analysis, reads coming from multiple sequencing runs of the same library were combined into one pool. In the source study's methods: Only reads with exact TCR constant sequence were kept, trimmed to 150 nt, and grouped by their 12-nt molecular barcodes. Reads inside each barcode group were sub-clustered using a 15% Levenshtein threshold, and a quality-weighted consensus sequence was constructed for each RNA molecule. Non-functional sequences were discarded, and so were lower-count sequences lying one edit away from another sequence. Barcode sub-clusters with fewer than 20% of the maximum read count were removed, based on fitting two negative binomial distributions. TCRdb reprocessed the public reads (quality trimming at Q25 with fastp, clone calling with MiXCR) and kept in-frame beta chains. Each entry is one CDR3 protein sequence, shown with its most common DNA and genes. The V and J calls, along with clone size, are taken from TCRdb and not from the paper's own processing. Within this sample are more than 450,000 distinct CDR3 sequences, with about 21% of them counted one time only. The top ten constitute 0.65% to 0.95% of the sample.

Libraries of naive CD8 T cells were generated from around 20,000 to 1,000,000 sorted cells, with 10%, 30% or 50% of the purified RNA used. Naive CD8 T cells, defined as CD8+CD4-CCR7+CD45RA+, were FACS-sorted into RLT Plus buffer on a BD FACSAria II. To test detection sensitivity, Jurkat RNA equal to around nine TCR copies was added to samples of about 17,000-1,100,000 naive CD8 T cells. Enrichment of CD8 T cells was done with RosetteSep CD8+ T Cell Enrichment Cocktail plus Ficoll-Paque, and ACK red cell lysis came afterward. This TCR was sampled from a human donor in good health. Some libraries in this study had Jurkat cell RNA spiked in. The source material was naive CD8+ T cells from blood, with Jurkat cell RNA spiked in. According to the study, the label for this sample's cell subset or site signals: FACS-sorted CD8+CD4-CCR7+CD45RA+ naive T cells. Recombination connected TRBV5-1 to TRBJ2-1, with the D gene not clear enough to name. The DNA reads TGCGCCAGCAGCTCCCCACCGAGCCGCCATGAGCAGTTCTTC. This gives the protein CASSSPPSRHEQFF.